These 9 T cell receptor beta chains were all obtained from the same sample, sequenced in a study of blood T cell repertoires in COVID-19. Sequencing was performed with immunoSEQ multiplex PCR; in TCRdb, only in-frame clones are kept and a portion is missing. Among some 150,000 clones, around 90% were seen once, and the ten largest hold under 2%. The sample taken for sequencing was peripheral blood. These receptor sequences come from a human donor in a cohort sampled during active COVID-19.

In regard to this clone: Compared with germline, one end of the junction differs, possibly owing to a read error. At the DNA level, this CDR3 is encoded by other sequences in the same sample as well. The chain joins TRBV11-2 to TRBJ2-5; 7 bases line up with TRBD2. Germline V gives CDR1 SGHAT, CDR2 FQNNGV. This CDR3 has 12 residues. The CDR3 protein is CASSLAGETQYF. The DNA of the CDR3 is TGTGCCAGCAGTTTAGCGGGTGAGACCCAGTACTTC.

Here the CDR3 reads CASQLAGMDTQYF. The CDR3 DNA reads TGTGCTAGTCAATTAGCGGGGATGGATACGCAGTATTTT. The chain is built from TRBV12-5 and TRBJ2-3, with 8 bases that match TRBD2. Per the germline V gene, CDR1 is LGHNT and CDR2 is FRNRAP. The CDR3 has 13 residues. Trimming removed 8 bases from V and 6 bases from J; junction bases left unmatched: 7.

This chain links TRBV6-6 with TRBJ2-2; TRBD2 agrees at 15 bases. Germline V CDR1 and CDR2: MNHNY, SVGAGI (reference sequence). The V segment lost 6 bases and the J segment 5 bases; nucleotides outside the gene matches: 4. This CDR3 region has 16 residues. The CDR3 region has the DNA TGTGCCAGCAGGGGACTAGCGGGGGGTGAAACCGGGGAGCTGTTTTTT. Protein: CASRGLAGGETGELFF.

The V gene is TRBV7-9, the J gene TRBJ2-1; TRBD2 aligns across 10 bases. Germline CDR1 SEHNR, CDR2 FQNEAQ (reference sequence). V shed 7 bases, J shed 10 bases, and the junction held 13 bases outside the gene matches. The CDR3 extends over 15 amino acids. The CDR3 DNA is TGTGCCAGCACCATACAGAGCGGGGGGGCGGGAGAGCAGTTCTTC. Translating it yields CASTIQSGGAGEQFF.

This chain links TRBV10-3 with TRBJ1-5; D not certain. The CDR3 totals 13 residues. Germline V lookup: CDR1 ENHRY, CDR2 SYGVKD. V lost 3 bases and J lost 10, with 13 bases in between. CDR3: CAISEELGLPQHF. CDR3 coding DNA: TGTGCCATCAGTGAAGAACTAGGGCTTCCCCAGCATTTT.

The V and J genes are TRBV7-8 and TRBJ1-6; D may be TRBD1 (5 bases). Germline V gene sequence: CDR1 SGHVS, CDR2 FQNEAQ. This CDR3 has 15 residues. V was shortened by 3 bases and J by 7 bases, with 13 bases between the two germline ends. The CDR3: CASSLEGLKNSPLHF. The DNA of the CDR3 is TGTGCCAGCAGCTTGGAGGGACTGAAGAATTCACCCCTCCACTTT.

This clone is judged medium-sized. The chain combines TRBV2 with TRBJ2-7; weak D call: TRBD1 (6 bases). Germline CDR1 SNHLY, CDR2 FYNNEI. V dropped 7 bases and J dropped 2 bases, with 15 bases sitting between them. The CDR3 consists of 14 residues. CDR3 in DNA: TGTGCCAGCATCATTCGACAGGTACCCTACGAGCAGTACTTC. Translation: CASIIRQVPYEQYF.

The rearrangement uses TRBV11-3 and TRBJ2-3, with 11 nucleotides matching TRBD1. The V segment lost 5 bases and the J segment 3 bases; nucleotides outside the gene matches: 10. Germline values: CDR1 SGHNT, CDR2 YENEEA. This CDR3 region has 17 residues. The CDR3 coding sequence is TGTGCCAGCAGCGGACGGACAGGGGGCGGTAGGACAGATACGCAGTATTTT. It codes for CASSGRTGGGRTDTQYF.

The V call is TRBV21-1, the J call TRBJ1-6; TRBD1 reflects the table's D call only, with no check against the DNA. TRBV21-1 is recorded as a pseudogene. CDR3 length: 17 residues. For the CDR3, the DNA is TGTGCCAGCAGCAAAGGGACAGGGACGTCCTATAATTCACCCCTCCACTTT. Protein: CASSKGTGTSYNSPLHF.